The 24 T cell receptor beta chains presented below share a single source sample, sequenced in a study of CD8 T cells in Susac syndrome. The RNA input was about 0.5 to 1 ug, and it was reverse transcribed with random hexamers. TCRdb reprocessed the immunoSEQ multiplex PCR reads via MiXCR and lists one record per CDR3 protein. The repertoire includes 95,000 to 150,000 distinct CDR3 sequences, over 95% of them detected once, and 0.12% to 0.15% sits in the top ten. The sequenced sample consisted of CD4+ T cells from PBMCs. The source of these receptors is a human donor with Susac syndrome.

The rearrangement links TRBV28 to TRBJ1-2; a weak D match, TRBD1 (6 bases). There are 14 residues in the CDR3. V lost 6 bases to trimming and J lost 8 bases, with 19 bases between them. Germline CDR1 and CDR2: MDHEN and SYDVKM. The CDR3 bases are TGTGCCAGCAGGATACAGGGTGGAGGAAGAGGCTACACCTTC. This codes for CASRIQGGGRGYTF.

V is TRBV28 and J is TRBJ1-2; TRBD1 is a possible D gene (5 bases). Germline lookup yields CDR1 MDHEN and CDR2 SYDVKM. V lost 4 bases, J lost 6 bases, and 9 bases lay in between. The CDR3 is 12 amino acids. CDR3 nucleotide sequence: TGTGCCAGCAGTTCAGGGCTAGATGGCTACACCTTC. Protein: CASSSGLDGYTF.

The chain combines TRBV29-1 with TRBJ2-7; 9 positions match TRBD1. CDR1 is SQVTM and CDR2 is ANQGSEA in the germline V gene. Trimming at V came to 6 bases and at J to 4 bases, leaving 10 bases not matched to a gene. The CDR3 is 14 amino acids. The chain's CDR3 is CSVGTGTGSYEQYF. The CDR3 DNA reads TGCAGCGTCGGAACCGGGACAGGGTCTTACGAGCAGTACTTC.

V usage is TRBV6-2 or TRBV6-3 and J usage is TRBJ2-1; no clear D. The CDR3 covers 16 residues. Germline CDR1 is MNHEY and CDR2 is SVGEGT. V lost 5 bases to trimming and J lost 1 base, with 15 bases between them. CDR3: CASSRPFWGSYNEQFF. The CDR3 DNA reads TGTGCCAGCAGTCGACCCTTTTGGGGTTCCTACAATGAGCAGTTCTTC.

The chain is built from TRBV20-1 and TRBJ2-7; 7 bases agree with TRBD1. V lost 3 bases, J lost 0 bases, and 14 bases stayed unmatched. The CDR3 has 17 amino acids. Germline CDR1 is DFQATT and CDR2 is SNEGSKA (reference sequence). The CDR3 loop is CSARGMTGTAVSYEQYF. DNA of the CDR3: TGCAGTGCTAGGGGGATGACCGGGACAGCCGTCTCCTACGAGCAGTACTTC.

The chain has TRBV29-1 and TRBJ2-1; 8 bases match TRBD2. Germline lookup yields CDR1 SQVTM and CDR2 ANQGSEA. This CDR3 is 15 amino acids long. J gave up 0 bases and V 7 bases, and 8 bases lay outside the gene matches. The CDR3 DNA follows: TGCAGCGCCTCGTCCGGACTAGCCTCCTACAATGAGCAGTTCTTC. Protein: CSASSGLASYNEQFF.

This chain joins TRBV29-1 and TRBJ1-2; a possible D gene is TRBD1 (6 bases). Germline assignment: CDR1 SQVTM and CDR2 ANQGSEA. The CDR3 contains 15 residues. Trimming took 4 bases from V and 0 from J, leaving 15 bases between them. The CDR3 region has the DNA TGCAGCGTTGGGATCCCACAGGGAACTAACTATGGCTACACCTTC. This sequence encodes CSVGIPQGTNYGYTF.

This clonotype was seen just once. The chain links TRBV19 to TRBJ2-7, with TRBD1 as a possible D gene (6 bases). V gave up 8 bases and J gave up 6 bases, with 11 bases separating them. Germline V gives CDR1 LNHDA, CDR2 SQIVND (reference sequence). The CDR3 consists of 11 residues. This chain's CDR3 is CASRQGIEQYF. CDR3 nucleotide sequence: TGTGCCAGTCGCCAGGGGATCGAGCAGTACTTC. The full variable domain, its missing parts supplied by reference TRBV19 and TRBJ2-7, is DGGITQSPKYLFRKEGQNVTLSCEQNLNHDAMYWYRQDPGQGLRLIYYSQIVNDFQKGDIAEGYSVSREKKESFPLTVTSAQKNPTAFYLCASRQGIEQYFGPGTRLTVT.

The CDR3 sequence: CAISERSGYTDTQYF. Here the CDR3 DNA reads TGTGCCATCAGTGAGCGGAGCGGATACACAGATACGCAGTATTTT. The chain recombines TRBV10-3 with TRBJ2-3, with D tentatively TRBD2 (5 bases). CDR3 size: 15 residues. The ends were cut back, 2 bases at V and 2 bases at J, with 11 bases in the middle. The germline V gene encodes CDR1 ENHRY and CDR2 SYGVKD.

The chain is built from TRBV7-9 and TRBJ2-1; D perhaps matches TRBD2 (5 bases). V was cut by 0 bases and J by 10 bases, with 13 bases left in between. The CDR3 is 14 residues long. Germline CDR1 reads SEHNR; CDR2 reads FQNEAQ (reference sequence). The CDR3 protein is CASSLAALAGEQFF. CDR3 nucleotides: TGTGCCAGCAGCTTAGCGGCCCTAGCTGGGGAGCAGTTCTTC.

This clonotype was counted once. The chain carries TRBV5-1 and TRBJ2-1; D unresolved. Between the trimmed V and J ends, which lost 5 bases and 3 bases, there was a span of 12 bases. CDR1 and CDR2 from the germline V gene are SGHRS and YFSETQ. The CDR3 spans 14 residues. DNA of the CDR3: TGCGCCAGCAGGTTATTATCAGACTACAATGAGCAGTTCTTC. It specifies CASRLLSDYNEQFF. The full variable domain, with the rest looked up from reference TRBV5-1 and TRBJ2-1, is KAGVTQTPRYLIKTRGQQVTLSCSPISGHRSVSWYQQTPGQGLQFLFEYFSETQRNKGNFPGRFSGRQFSNSRSEMNVSTLELGDSALYLCASRLLSDYNEQFFGPGTRLTVL.

CDR3 nucleotide sequence: TGTGCCTGGAGCGGGGGGTACACTGAAGCTTTCTTT. Translated: CAWSGGYTEAFF. The chain has TRBV30 and TRBJ1-1; possibly TRBD1 for D (5 bases). This CDR3 is built from 12 residues. The germline V and J ends were trimmed by 3 bases and 3 bases, with 8 bases remaining between them. CDR1 is GTSNPN, CDR2 SVGIG, per germline (reference sequence). Full variable domain (remainder filled in from reference TRBV30 and TRBJ1-1): SQTIHQWPATLVQPVGSPLSLECTVEGTSNPNLYWYRQAAGRGLQLLFYSVGIGQISSEVPQNLSASRPQDRQFILSSKKLLLSDSGFYLCAWSGGYTEAFFGQGTRLTVV.

The CDR3 spells CASSRRLAGGNEQFF. As DNA, the CDR3 is TGCGCCAGCAGCCGGCGGCTAGCGGGAGGTAATGAGCAGTTCTTC. The genes are TRBV5-1 and TRBJ2-1, with 11 bases lining up with TRBD2. The CDR3 is made up of 15 amino acids. Germline V gene data show CDR1 as SGHRS and CDR2 as YFSETQ. Trimming cost V 4 bases and J 7 bases; bases outside gene matches: 7.

The chain recombines TRBV6-2 or TRBV6-3 with TRBJ2-1; 12 bases match TRBD2. This CDR3 has 19 amino acids. V lost 2 bases to trimming and J lost 2 bases; unmatched junction nucleotides: 10. CDR1 is MNHEY, CDR2 SVGEGT, per germline. The CDR3 DNA follows: TGTGCCAGCAGTTACATTGGTCGGACTAGCGGGGCTACCTACAATGAGCAGTTCTTC. Amino acid sequence: CASSYIGRTSGATYNEQFF.

The chain links TRBV20-1 to TRBJ2-2; TRBD2 matches at 10 bases. V shed 4 bases and J 5 bases; nucleotides not matched to a gene: 4. The CDR3 contains 14 residues. Germline CDR1 is DFQATT and CDR2 is SNEGSKA (reference sequence). The CDR3 here is CSANLAGETGELFF. The CDR3 nucleotides are TGCAGTGCTAACCTAGCGGGAGAAACCGGGGAGCTGTTTTTT.

V and J are TRBV12-3 or TRBV12-4 and TRBJ2-6, with 10 nucleotides matching TRBD1. V shed 5 bases and J 4 bases; nucleotides not matched to a gene: 8. This CDR3 region has 17 residues. The CDR3 is CASSETGGFKGANVLTF. CDR3 DNA: TGTGCCAGCAGTGAGACAGGGGGCTTTAAAGGGGCCAACGTCCTGACTTTC.

V and J are TRBV30 and TRBJ2-7, with 9 positions matching TRBD1. The CDR3 totals 15 residues. V shed 3 bases and J 0 bases; nucleotides not matched to a gene: 6. Germline V gene sequence: CDR1 GTSNPN, CDR2 SVGIG (reference sequence). CDR3 sequence (DNA): TGTGCCTGGAGCCGGGAGACAGGGGGCTCCTACGAGCAGTACTTC. Amino acid sequence: CAWSRETGGSYEQYF.

This rearrangement joins TRBV11-2 to TRBJ2-1, with 13 bases lining up with TRBD2. After removal of 0 bases from V and 0 bases from J, the junction contained 8 bases not matched to a gene. The CDR3 totals 20 residues. Germline V lookup: CDR1 SGHAT, CDR2 FQNNGV. CDR3 residues: CASSLDHLTSGRASYNEQFF. The CDR3, as DNA: TGTGCCAGCAGCTTAGATCACCTTACTAGCGGGAGGGCCTCCTACAATGAGCAGTTCTTC.

The genes are TRBV29-1 and TRBJ2-1; 12 positions agree with TRBD2. Per the germline V gene, CDR1 is SQVTM and CDR2 is ANQGSEA. The CDR3 spans 14 residues. Germline trimming cut 7 bases from V and 9 bases from J; bases unmatched to any gene: 10. For the CDR3, the DNA is TGCAGCGCTACAAGACTAGCGGGAGTAGGTGAGCAGTTCTTC. The encoded protein is CSATRLAGVGEQFF.

The chain is built from TRBV12-3 or TRBV12-4 and TRBJ2-6, with 10 positions matching TRBD1. The CDR3 runs 17 residues. Germline trimming cut 7 bases from V and 1 base from J; bases unmatched to any gene: 7. The CDR3 spells CASNRDRGRSGANVLTF. The CDR3 bases are TGTGCCAGCAACCGGGACAGGGGCCGTTCTGGGGCCAACGTCCTGACTTTC.

CDR3 sequence: CASSLAGSIHNGYTF. Here the CDR3 DNA reads TGTGCCAGCAGTTTAGCGGGCAGCATCCATAATGGCTACACCTTC. This chain uses TRBV12-3 or TRBV12-4 with TRBJ1-2; D is unresolved. This CDR3 is built from 15 residues. The germline V and J ends were trimmed by 0 bases and 6 bases, with 14 bases remaining between them.

The rearrangement joins TRBV12-3 or TRBV12-4 to TRBJ1-1; the D gene is possibly TRBD1 (5 bases). V was pared by 4 bases and J by 0 bases, with 12 bases between. The CDR3 runs 15 residues. CDR3 DNA sequence: TGTGCCAGCAGTTCCCCCCGGGGCATGAACACTGAAGCTTTCTTT. It is translated as CASSSPRGMNTEAFF.

The chain carries TRBV28 and TRBJ2-5; 8 bases align to TRBD2. Germline lookup yields CDR1 MDHEN and CDR2 SYDVKM. This CDR3 spans 15 amino acids. Trimming removed 5 bases from V and 5 bases from J; junction bases left unmatched: 10. CDR3 loop: CASSLLSGGHETQYF. CDR3 DNA: TGTGCCAGCAGTCTCCTCTCGGGGGGGCATGAGACCCAGTACTTC. Full variable domain (missing parts from reference TRBV28 and TRBJ2-5): DVKVTQSSRYLVKRTGEKVFLECVQDMDHENMFWYRQDPGLGLRLIYFSYDVKMKEKGDIPEGYSVSREKKERFSLILESASTNQTSMYLCASSLLSGGHETQYFGPGTRLLVL.

The rearrangement uses TRBV20-1 and TRBJ2-5; 10 bases map to TRBD2. The CDR3 is 15 residues long. With V trimmed by 2 bases and J by 5 bases, 8 bases remained unmatched. Germline CDR1 reads DFQATT; CDR2 reads SNEGSKA (reference sequence). In DNA, the CDR3 is TGCAGTGCTAGACAGCGGGAGGGTTATTTGGAGACCCAGTACTTC. Translating it yields CSARQREGYLETQYF.